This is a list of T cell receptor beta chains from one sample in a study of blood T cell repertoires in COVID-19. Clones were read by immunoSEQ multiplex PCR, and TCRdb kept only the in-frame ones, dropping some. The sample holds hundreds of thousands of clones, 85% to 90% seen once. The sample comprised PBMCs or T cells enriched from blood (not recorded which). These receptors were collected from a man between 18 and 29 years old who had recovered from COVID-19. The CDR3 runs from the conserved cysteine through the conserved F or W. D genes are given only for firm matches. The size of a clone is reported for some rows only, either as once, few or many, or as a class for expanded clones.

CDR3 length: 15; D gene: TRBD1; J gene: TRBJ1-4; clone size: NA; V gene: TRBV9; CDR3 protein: CASSSRPGGGEKLFF; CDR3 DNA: TGTGCCAGCAGCTCTCGACCAGGGGGAGGTGAAAAACTGTTTTTT
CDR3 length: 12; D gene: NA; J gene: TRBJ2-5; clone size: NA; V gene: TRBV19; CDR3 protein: CATWDFQETQYF; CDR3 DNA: TGTGCCACTTGGGACTTTCAAGAGACCCAGTACTTC
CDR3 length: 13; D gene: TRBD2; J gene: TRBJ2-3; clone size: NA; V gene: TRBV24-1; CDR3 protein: CATSDAGTSGRSF; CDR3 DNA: TGTGCCACCAGTGATGCGGGGACTAGCGGGAGGAGTTTT
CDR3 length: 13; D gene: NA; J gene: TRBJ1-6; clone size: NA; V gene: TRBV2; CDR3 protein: CASRRDVGKSLHF; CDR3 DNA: TGTGCCAGCCGGCGGGACGTGGGGAAGTCCCTCCACTTT
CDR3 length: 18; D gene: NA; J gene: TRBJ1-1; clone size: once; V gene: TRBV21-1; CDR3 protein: CASSKKETPGDMNTEAFF; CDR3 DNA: TGTGCCAGCAGCAAAAAAGAGACTCCAGGGGACATGAACACTGAAGCTTTCTTT
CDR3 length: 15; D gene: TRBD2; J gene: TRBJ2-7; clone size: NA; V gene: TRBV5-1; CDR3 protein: CASSFNQGGGYEQYF; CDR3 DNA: TGCGCCAGCAGCTTCAATCAGGGCGGGGGCTACGAGCAGTACTTC
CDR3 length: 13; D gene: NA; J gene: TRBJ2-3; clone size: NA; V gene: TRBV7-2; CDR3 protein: CASSSSLGDTQYF; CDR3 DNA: TGTGCCAGCAGCTCTAGCCTGGGAGATACGCAGTATTTT
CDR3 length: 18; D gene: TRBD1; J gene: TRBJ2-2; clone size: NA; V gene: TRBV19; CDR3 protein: CASRIRGQGAPNTGELFF; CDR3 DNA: TGTGCCAGTAGGATTAGAGGACAGGGGGCCCCGAACACCGGGGAGCTGTTTTTT
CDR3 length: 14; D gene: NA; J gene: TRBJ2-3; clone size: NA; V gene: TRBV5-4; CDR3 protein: CASSLGGRTDTQYF; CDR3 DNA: TGTGCCAGCAGCTTGGGGGGGCGCACAGATACGCAGTATTTT
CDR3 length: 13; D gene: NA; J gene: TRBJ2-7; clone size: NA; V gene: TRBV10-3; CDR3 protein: CAISEEATYEQYF; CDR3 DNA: TGTGCCATCAGTGAGGAGGCAACCTACGAGCAGTACTTC
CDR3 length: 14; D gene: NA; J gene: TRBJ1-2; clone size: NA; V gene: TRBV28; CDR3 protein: CASSPGSGNYGYTF; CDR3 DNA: TGTGCCAGCAGCCCAGGATCAGGGAACTATGGCTACACCTTC
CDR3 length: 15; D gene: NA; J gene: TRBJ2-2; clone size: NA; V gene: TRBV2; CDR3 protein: CASSEGGSFTGELFF; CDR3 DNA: TGTGCCAGCAGTGAAGGGGGCTCCTTCACCGGGGAGCTGTTTTTT
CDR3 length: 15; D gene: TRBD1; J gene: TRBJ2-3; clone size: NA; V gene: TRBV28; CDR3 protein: CASSSPGQGGDTQYF; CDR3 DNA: TGTGCCAGCAGTTCTCCGGGACAGGGTGGAGATACGCAGTATTTT
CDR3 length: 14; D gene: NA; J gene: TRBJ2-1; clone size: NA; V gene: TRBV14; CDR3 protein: CASSGRSSYNEQFF; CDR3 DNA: TGTGCCAGCAGCGGAAGGAGCTCCTACAATGAGCAGTTCTTC
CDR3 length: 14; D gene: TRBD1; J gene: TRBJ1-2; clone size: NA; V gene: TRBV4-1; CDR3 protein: CASSQRDRGYGYTF; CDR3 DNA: TGCGCCAGCAGCCAACGCGACAGGGGGTATGGCTACACCTTC
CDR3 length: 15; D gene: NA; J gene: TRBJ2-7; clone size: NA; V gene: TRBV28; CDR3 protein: CASSPGGTVSYEQYF; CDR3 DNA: TGTGCCAGCAGCCCTGGGGGGACAGTCTCCTACGAGCAGTACTTC
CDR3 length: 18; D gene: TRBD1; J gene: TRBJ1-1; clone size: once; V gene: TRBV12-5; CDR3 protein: CASGLTPGTGAMNTEAFF; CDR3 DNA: TGTGCTAGTGGTTTGACGCCCGGGACAGGTGCCATGAACACTGAAGCTTTCTTT
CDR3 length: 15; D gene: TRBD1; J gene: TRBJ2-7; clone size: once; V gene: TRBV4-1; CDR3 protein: CASSQAQDRGDEQYF; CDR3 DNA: TGCGCCAGCAGCCAAGCTCAGGACAGGGGTGACGAGCAGTACTTC
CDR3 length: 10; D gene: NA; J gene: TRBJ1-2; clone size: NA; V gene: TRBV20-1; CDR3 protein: CSARPYGYTF; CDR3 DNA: TGCAGTGCTAGACCATATGGCTACACCTTC
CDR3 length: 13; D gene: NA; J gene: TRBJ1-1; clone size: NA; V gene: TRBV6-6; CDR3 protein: CASSLGANTEAFF; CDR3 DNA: TGTGCCAGCAGTTTAGGAGCGAACACTGAAGCTTTCTTT
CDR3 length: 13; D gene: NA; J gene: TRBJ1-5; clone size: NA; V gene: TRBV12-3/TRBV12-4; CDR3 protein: CASSFGEGQPQHF; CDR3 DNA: TGTGCCAGCAGTTTTGGTGAGGGTCAGCCCCAGCATTTT
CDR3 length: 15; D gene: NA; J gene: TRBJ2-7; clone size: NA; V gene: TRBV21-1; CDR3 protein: CASPLHRGRPYEQYF; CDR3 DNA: TGTGCCAGCCCTTTACACAGGGGAAGGCCCTACGAGCAGTACTTC
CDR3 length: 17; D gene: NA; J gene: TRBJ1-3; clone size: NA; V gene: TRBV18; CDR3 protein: CASSPPGRERPGNTIYF; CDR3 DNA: TGTGCCAGCTCACCACCGGGGAGGGAACGACCTGGAAACACCATATATTTT
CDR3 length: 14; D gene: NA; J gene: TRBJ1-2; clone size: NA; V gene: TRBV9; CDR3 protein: CASSPRGREGGYTF; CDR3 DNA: TGTGCCAGCAGCCCCCGGGGCCGGGAGGGTGGCTACACCTTC
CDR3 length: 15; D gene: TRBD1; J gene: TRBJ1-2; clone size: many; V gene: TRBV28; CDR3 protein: CASSAPGQGFYGYTF; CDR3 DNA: TGTGCCAGCAGTGCTCCGGGACAGGGTTTCTATGGCTACACCTTC
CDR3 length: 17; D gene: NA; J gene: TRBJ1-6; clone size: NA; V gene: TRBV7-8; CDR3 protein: CASSLVMAGSYNSPLHF; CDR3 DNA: TGTGCCAGCAGCTTAGTTATGGCTGGCTCCTATAATTCACCCCTCCACTTT
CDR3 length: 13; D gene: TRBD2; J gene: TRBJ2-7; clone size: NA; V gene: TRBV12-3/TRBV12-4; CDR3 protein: CASKTSGVTEQYF; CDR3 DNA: TGTGCCAGCAAAACTAGCGGGGTTACCGAGCAGTACTTC
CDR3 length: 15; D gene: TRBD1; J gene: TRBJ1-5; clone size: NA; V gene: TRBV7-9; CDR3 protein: CASSPGQGGFQPQHF; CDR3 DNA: TGTGCCAGCAGCCCGGGACAGGGGGGGTTTCAGCCCCAGCATTTT
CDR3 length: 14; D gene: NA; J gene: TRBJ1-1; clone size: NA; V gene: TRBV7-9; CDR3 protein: CASSLVGASTEAFF; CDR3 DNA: TGTGCCAGCAGCTTGGTAGGGGCAAGTACTGAAGCTTTCTTT
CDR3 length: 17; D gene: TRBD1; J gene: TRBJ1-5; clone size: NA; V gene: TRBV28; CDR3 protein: CASSFKAGGPDNQPQHF; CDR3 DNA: TGTGCCAGCAGTTTTAAGGCAGGGGGCCCCGACAATCAGCCCCAGCATTTT
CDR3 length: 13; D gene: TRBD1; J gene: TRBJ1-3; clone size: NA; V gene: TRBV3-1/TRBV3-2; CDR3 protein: CASSWDSGNTIYF; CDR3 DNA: TGTGCCAGCAGTTGGGACAGCGGAAACACCATATATTTT
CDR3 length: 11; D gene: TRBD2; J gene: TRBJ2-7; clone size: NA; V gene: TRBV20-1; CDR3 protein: CSERESYEQYF; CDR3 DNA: TGCAGCGAGCGGGAGTCTTACGAGCAGTACTTC
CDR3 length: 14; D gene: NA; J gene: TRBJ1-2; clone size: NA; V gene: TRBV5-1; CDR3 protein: CASSLRGLDYGYTF; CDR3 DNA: TGCGCCAGCAGCCTCAGGGGATTGGACTATGGCTACACCTTC
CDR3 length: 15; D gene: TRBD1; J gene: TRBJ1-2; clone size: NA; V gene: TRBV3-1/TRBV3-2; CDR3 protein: CASSQVPDRDYGYTF; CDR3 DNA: TGTGCCAGCAGCCAAGTCCCGGACAGGGACTATGGCTACACCTTC
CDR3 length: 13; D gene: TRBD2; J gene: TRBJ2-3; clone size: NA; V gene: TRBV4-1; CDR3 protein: CASPTWGGDTQYF; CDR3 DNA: TGCGCCAGCCCTACATGGGGGGGAGATACGCAGTATTTT
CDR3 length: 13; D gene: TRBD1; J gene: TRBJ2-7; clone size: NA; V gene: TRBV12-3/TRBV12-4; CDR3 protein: CASSLTGAYEQYF; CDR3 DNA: TGTGCCAGCAGTTTAACAGGGGCCTACGAGCAGTACTTC
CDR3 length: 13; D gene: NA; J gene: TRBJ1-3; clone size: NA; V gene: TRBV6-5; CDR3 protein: CASSRGSGNTIYF; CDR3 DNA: TGTGCCAGCAGTCGGGGATCTGGAAACACCATATATTTT
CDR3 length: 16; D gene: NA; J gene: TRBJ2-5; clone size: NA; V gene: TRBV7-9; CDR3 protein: CASSLDRQGPRETQYF; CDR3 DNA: TGTGCCAGCAGCTTAGATCGGCAGGGCCCCCGGGAGACCCAGTACTTC
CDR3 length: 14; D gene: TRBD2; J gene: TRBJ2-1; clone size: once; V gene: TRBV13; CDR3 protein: CASSLLAANNEQFF; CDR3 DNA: TGTGCCAGCAGCTTACTAGCGGCTAACAATGAGCAGTTCTTC
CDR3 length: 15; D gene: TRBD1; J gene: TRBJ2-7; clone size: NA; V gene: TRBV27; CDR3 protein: CASSLTGVSSYEQYF; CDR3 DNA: TGTGCCAGCAGTTTGACAGGGGTTAGCTCCTACGAGCAGTACTTC
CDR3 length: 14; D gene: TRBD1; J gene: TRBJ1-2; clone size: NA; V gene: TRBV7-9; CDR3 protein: CASSLRQGSYGYTF; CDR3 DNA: TGTGCCAGCAGCCTAAGACAGGGGAGCTATGGCTACACCTTC
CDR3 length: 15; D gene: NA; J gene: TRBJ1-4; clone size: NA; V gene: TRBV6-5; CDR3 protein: CASSYIRGGEEKLFF; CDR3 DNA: TGTGCCAGCAGTTACATTCGGGGAGGAGAGGAAAAACTGTTTTTT
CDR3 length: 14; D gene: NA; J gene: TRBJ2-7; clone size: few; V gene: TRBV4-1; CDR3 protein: CASGRTGVGHEQYF; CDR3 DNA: TGCGCCAGCGGTCGGACGGGAGTGGGCCACGAGCAGTACTTC
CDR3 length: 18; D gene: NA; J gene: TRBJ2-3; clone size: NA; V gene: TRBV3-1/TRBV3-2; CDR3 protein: CASSLLPSGGPPTDTQYF; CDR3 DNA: TGTGCCAGCAGCCTCCTCCCCTCGGGGGGCCCACCCACAGATACGCAGTATTTT
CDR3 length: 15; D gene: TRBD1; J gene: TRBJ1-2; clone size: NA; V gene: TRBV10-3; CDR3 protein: CAISEGDRGGYGYTF; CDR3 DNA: TGTGCCATCAGTGAGGGGGACAGGGGCGGCTATGGCTACACCTTC
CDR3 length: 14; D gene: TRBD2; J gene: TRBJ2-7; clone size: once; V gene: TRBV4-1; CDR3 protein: CASSHATSRYEQYF; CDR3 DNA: TGCGCCAGCAGCCACGCGACTAGCAGGTACGAGCAGTACTTC
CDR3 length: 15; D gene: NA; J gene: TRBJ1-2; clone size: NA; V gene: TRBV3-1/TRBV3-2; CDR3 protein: CASSQVKASRGGYTF; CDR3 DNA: TGTGCCAGCAGCCAAGTAAAGGCCTCTCGCGGGGGCTACACCTTC